The 10 T cell receptor beta chains reported below all come from one sample, sequenced in a study of blood T cells in healthy people across ages. Primed by a sample-barcoded 5' primer and a J-beta primer mix, a second PCR proceeded for 7 to 11 cycles. A single record per CDR3 protein comes from TCRdb applying MiXCR to the 5' RACE reads. The repertoire has about 1.5 million distinct CDR3 sequences, 40% to 50% of them found once; the top ten carry roughly 7.9%. The sample consisted of blood. Receptor source: a woman younger than 30 in good health.

The chain recombines TRBV7-9 with TRBJ2-1, with D perhaps being TRBD1 or TRBD2 (5 bases each). The V and J ends lost 8 bases and 9 bases respectively, with 11 bases between them. The germline gives CDR1 SEHNR, CDR2 FQNEAQ (reference sequence). This CDR3 comprises 11 residues. The CDR3, as DNA: TGTGCCAGCCATAGTGGGGGTGAGCAGTTCTTC. Its translation is CASHSGGEQFF.

This rearrangement joins TRBV9 to TRBJ2-3, with 8 bases that match TRBD2. The V gene's germline CDR1 is SGDLS and CDR2 YYNGEE. The CDR3 has 15 residues. The trim removed 0 bases at V and 7 bases at J, leaving 7 bases unmatched. The CDR3 here is CASSVGVAGRNTQYF. The CDR3 DNA follows: TGTGCCAGCAGCGTAGGAGTAGCGGGGAGAAATACGCAGTATTTT. Looking up the rest from reference TRBV9 and TRBJ2-3 gives the full variable domain: DSGVTQTPKHLITATGQRVTLRCSPRSGDLSVYWYQQSLDQGLQFLIQYYNGEERAKGNILERFSAQQFPDLHSELNLSSLELGDSALYFCASSVGVAGRNTQYFGPGTRLTVL.

The chain's CDR3 is CASSIRRVNTEAFF. As DNA, the CDR3 is TGTGCCAGCAGCATCCGCAGAGTTAACACTGAAGCTTTCTTT. V and J are TRBV12-3 or TRBV12-4 and TRBJ1-1; the D is unclear. This CDR3 is 14 amino acids long. With 6 bases removed from V and 2 bases from J, the gap between germline ends came to 13 bases.

The V gene is TRBV11-2, the J gene TRBJ2-1; TRBD1 might be the D (6 bases). The germline V and J ends were trimmed by 5 bases and 3 bases, with 14 bases remaining between them. The CDR3 has 15 residues. Germline CDR1 reads SGHAT; CDR2 reads FQNNGV. This chain's CDR3 is CASSLGTQYYNEQFF. CDR3 DNA sequence: TGTGCCAGCAGCCTAGGGACACAATACTACAATGAGCAGTTCTTC.

V is TRBV30 and J is TRBJ1-1; no definite D call. Germline CDR1 GTSNPN, CDR2 SVGIG (reference sequence). Trimming removed 2 bases from V and 5 bases from J, with 6 bases in between. The CDR3 spans 11 residues. CDR3: CAWSSMTEAFF. The CDR3, as DNA: TGTGCCTGGAGTTCGATGACTGAAGCTTTCTTT.

The V and J genes are TRBV28 and TRBJ2-1; 7 bases agree with TRBD1. CDR1 MDHEN and CDR2 SYDVKM come from the germline V gene. Unmatched junction bases numbered 14, after V lost 5 bases and J lost 10 bases. The CDR3 spans 15 residues. The CDR3 reads CASSTDRVGPYEQFF. The CDR3 nucleotides read TGTGCCAGCAGTACCGACAGGGTTGGCCCCTACGAGCAGTTCTTC.

The V call is TRBV20-1, the J call TRBJ2-3; TRBD2 matches 16 bases. Per germline, CDR1 DFQATT and CDR2 SNEGSKA (reference sequence). V was clipped by 6 bases and J by 3 bases; unmatched bases: 9. The CDR3 runs 17 residues. The CDR3 spells CSAPGTSGRDYTDTQYF. The CDR3 nucleotides are TGCAGTGCCCCTGGGACTAGCGGGAGGGACTATACAGATACGCAGTATTTT.

The rearrangement links TRBV5-1 to TRBJ2-1; 10 bases agree with TRBD2. CDR1 is SGHRS, CDR2 YFSETQ, per germline. This CDR3 has 17 amino acids. The junction had 7 bases not matched to a gene; V was cut back by 0 bases and J by 4 bases. CDR3 sequence reads: CASSLEALAGKYNEQFF. The CDR3 DNA is TGCGCCAGCAGCTTGGAAGCACTAGCGGGAAAATACAATGAGCAGTTCTTC.

This chain joins TRBV9 and TRBJ2-1; D is undetermined. In germline, CDR1 is SGDLS, CDR2 YYNGEE. This CDR3 is built from 15 residues. V was pared by 2 bases and J by 4 bases, with 13 bases between. The CDR3 here is CASSVSGWGYNEQFF. CDR3 DNA sequence: TGTGCCAGCAGCGTTTCGGGCTGGGGTTACAATGAGCAGTTCTTC.

The chain has TRBV21-1 and TRBJ2-6; the listed D gene, TRBD2, was not tested against the DNA. TRBV21-1 has pseudogene status. This CDR3 has 19 amino acids. The CDR3 nucleotides are TGTGCCAGCAGCAAAGCGGGACTAGGAAATGGAGCTGGGGCCAACGTCCTGACTTTC. Protein product: CASSKAGLGNGAGANVLTF.